These 14 T cell receptor beta chains were all obtained from the same sample, sequenced in a study of identical twins. TCRdb analysed the 5' RACE reads with MiXCR anew, one entry per CDR3 protein. The data contain 450,000 to 500,000 distinct CDR3 sequences, roughly an eighth of them singletons. This sample was also put to use in a study of yellow fever vaccine responses in identical twins.

Sequencing was performed on CD4+ T cells sorted from blood. The source of these receptors is a woman aged 18-29 years in good health.

This rearrangement joins TRBV10-2 to TRBJ2-7; 11 bases match TRBD2. J was trimmed by 3 bases and V by 10 bases; bases with no gene match: 8. CDR1 WSHSY and CDR2 SAAADI come from the germline V gene. CDR3 length equals 14 residues. CDR3 in amino acids: CANATSGAIYEQYF. CDR3 DNA sequence: TGCGCCAACGCGACTAGCGGGGCGATCTACGAGCAGTACTTC.

The chain has TRBV30 and TRBJ2-2, with D maybe TRBD1 (5 bases). The CDR3 is made up of 14 amino acids. The ends were cut back, 3 bases at V and 2 bases at J, with 10 bases in the middle. Per germline, CDR1 GTSNPN and CDR2 SVGIG (reference sequence). The CDR3 spells CAWRWQGNTGELFF. CDR3 nucleotide sequence: TGTGCCTGGAGATGGCAGGGAAACACCGGGGAGCTGTTTTTT.

This clonotype was observed at least ten times. The CDR3 DNA is TGTGCCAGCAGTTCGGGACAGGGGGGCAATCAGCCCCAGCATTTT. It is translated as CASSSGQGGNQPQHF. This chain uses TRBV6-2 or TRBV6-3 with TRBJ1-5; TRBD1 aligns across 11 bases. From germline, CDR1 is MNHEY and CDR2 SVGEGT. The CDR3 has 15 residues. The V gene end was trimmed by 4 bases and the J gene end by 2 bases; junction bases not matched to a gene: 1.

A few counts support this clonotype. V and J are TRBV20-1 and TRBJ2-1; D gene uncertain. The CDR3 sequence is 14 residues long. The V gene lost 4 bases and the J gene lost 3 bases, with 13 bases spanning the gap. In germline, CDR1 is DFQATT, CDR2 SNEGSKA (reference sequence). CDR3 sequence: CSAIANSVYNEQFF. Written as DNA, the CDR3 is TGCAGTGCTATTGCAAATTCGGTCTACAATGAGCAGTTCTTC.

V and J are TRBV20-1 and TRBJ2-5; no firm D call. Trimming pared 5 bases from V and 5 bases from J, leaving 18 bases between. The germline CDR1 and CDR2 sequences are DFQATT and SNEGSKA (reference sequence). The CDR3 extends over 14 amino acids. In DNA form, the CDR3 reads TGCAGTGCTGATCGTCCCGGGTCAAGGGAGACCCAGTACTTC. This encodes CSADRPGSRETQYF.

This clonotype has just a few counts. V is TRBV6-5 and J is TRBJ2-3, with D perhaps TRBD2 (5 bases). The CDR3 covers 17 residues. From germline, CDR1 is MNHEY and CDR2 SVGAGI. With 0 bases removed from V and 1 base from J, the gap between germline ends came to 14 bases. The CDR3 nucleotides read TGTGCCAGCAGTTACTCGAGTGTCAGGCGGGGCACAGATACGCAGTATTTT. Protein sequence: CASSYSSVRRGTDTQYF.

This clonotype was seen a handful of times. The chain employs TRBV6-5 and TRBJ2-7, with TRBD1 matching over 9 bases. V dropped 4 bases and J dropped 3; count of bases not matched to a gene: 10. The germline V gene has CDR1 MNHEY and CDR2 SVGAGI. This CDR3 spans 16 amino acids. In DNA form, the CDR3 reads TGTGCCAGCAGTTTGCCTTGGGGACAGGGACTCTACGAGCAGTACTTC. Its protein is CASSLPWGQGLYEQYF.

This clonotype was detected only a few times. This rearrangement joins TRBV27 to TRBJ2-3; D is unclear. In germline, CDR1 is MNHEY, CDR2 SMNVEV (reference sequence). There are 13 residues in the CDR3. Between the trimmed V and J ends, which lost 5 bases and 2 bases, there was a span of 8 bases. Here the CDR3 DNA reads TGTGCCAGCAGTCCGGGCCTCACAGATACGCAGTATTTT. Encoded protein: CASSPGLTDTQYF.

This clonotype has just a few counts. The rearrangement links TRBV24-1 to TRBJ2-3; D not certain. The CDR3 has 16 amino acids. Germline CDR1 and CDR2: KGHDR and SFDVKD. V was pared by 4 bases and J by 6 bases, with 19 bases between. The CDR3 region is CATSDKRRPVGDTQYF. CDR3 sequence (DNA): TGTGCCACCAGTGACAAAAGGCGGCCAGTGGGCGATACGCAGTATTTT.

The genes are TRBV27 and TRBJ1-1; unclear D gene. With 3 bases removed from V and 0 bases from J, the gap between germline ends came to 11 bases. The germline V gene encodes CDR1 MNHEY and CDR2 SMNVEV (reference sequence). The CDR3 is 15 residues long. The CDR3 sequence is CASSFVGEMNTEAFF. As DNA, the CDR3 is TGTGCCAGCAGTTTTGTCGGAGAAATGAACACTGAAGCTTTCTTT.

This clonotype was observed a few times. Likely a read error: the CDR3 ends without its conserved phenylalanine or tryptophan. This chain links TRBV12-3 or TRBV12-4 with TRBJ1-1, with no clear D. The CDR3 totals 14 residues. Trimming removed 4 bases from V and 2 bases from J, with 11 bases in between. In nucleotides, the CDR3 is TGTGCCAGCAGTTACTATACGGGTAACACTGAAGCTTTCTCT. As protein: CASSYYTGNTEAFS.

This clonotype occurred a few times. The chain combines TRBV6-5 with TRBJ1-1, with 11 bases lining up with TRBD1. Trimming cost V 5 bases and J 5 bases; bases outside gene matches: 16. CDR3 length: 18 amino acids. Germline CDR1 is MNHEY and CDR2 is SVGAGI. CDR3 loop: CASSTLARDRGGLTEAFF. The CDR3, as DNA: TGTGCCAGCAGTACACTCGCCCGGGACAGGGGGGGATTGACTGAAGCTTTCTTT.

The V call is TRBV2, the J call TRBJ2-7; D gene ambiguous. Germline V gene data show CDR1 as SNHLY and CDR2 as FYNNEI. Between the trimmed V and J ends, which lost 2 bases and 6 bases, there was a span of 17 bases. This CDR3 region has 15 residues. CDR3 sequence: CASSELLLVGGEQYF. The CDR3 bases are TGTGCCAGCAGTGAATTGCTTCTAGTCGGTGGCGAGCAGTACTTC.

The V and J genes are TRBV9 and TRBJ2-3; either TRBD1 or TRBD2 may fit D (6 bases each). Germline V lookup: CDR1 SGDLS, CDR2 YYNGEE. V gave up 3 bases and J gave up 7 bases, with 18 bases separating them. This CDR3 has 15 amino acids. DNA of the CDR3: TGTGCCAGCAGCGCAAATGTCGGGGGCCAGAATACGCAGTATTTT. As protein: CASSANVGGQNTQYF. The full variable domain, rest sourced from reference TRBV9 and TRBJ2-3, is DSGVTQTPKHLITATGQRVTLRCSPRSGDLSVYWYQQSLDQGLQFLIQYYNGEERAKGNILERFSAQQFPDLHSELNLSSLELGDSALYFCASSANVGGQNTQYFGPGTRLTVL.